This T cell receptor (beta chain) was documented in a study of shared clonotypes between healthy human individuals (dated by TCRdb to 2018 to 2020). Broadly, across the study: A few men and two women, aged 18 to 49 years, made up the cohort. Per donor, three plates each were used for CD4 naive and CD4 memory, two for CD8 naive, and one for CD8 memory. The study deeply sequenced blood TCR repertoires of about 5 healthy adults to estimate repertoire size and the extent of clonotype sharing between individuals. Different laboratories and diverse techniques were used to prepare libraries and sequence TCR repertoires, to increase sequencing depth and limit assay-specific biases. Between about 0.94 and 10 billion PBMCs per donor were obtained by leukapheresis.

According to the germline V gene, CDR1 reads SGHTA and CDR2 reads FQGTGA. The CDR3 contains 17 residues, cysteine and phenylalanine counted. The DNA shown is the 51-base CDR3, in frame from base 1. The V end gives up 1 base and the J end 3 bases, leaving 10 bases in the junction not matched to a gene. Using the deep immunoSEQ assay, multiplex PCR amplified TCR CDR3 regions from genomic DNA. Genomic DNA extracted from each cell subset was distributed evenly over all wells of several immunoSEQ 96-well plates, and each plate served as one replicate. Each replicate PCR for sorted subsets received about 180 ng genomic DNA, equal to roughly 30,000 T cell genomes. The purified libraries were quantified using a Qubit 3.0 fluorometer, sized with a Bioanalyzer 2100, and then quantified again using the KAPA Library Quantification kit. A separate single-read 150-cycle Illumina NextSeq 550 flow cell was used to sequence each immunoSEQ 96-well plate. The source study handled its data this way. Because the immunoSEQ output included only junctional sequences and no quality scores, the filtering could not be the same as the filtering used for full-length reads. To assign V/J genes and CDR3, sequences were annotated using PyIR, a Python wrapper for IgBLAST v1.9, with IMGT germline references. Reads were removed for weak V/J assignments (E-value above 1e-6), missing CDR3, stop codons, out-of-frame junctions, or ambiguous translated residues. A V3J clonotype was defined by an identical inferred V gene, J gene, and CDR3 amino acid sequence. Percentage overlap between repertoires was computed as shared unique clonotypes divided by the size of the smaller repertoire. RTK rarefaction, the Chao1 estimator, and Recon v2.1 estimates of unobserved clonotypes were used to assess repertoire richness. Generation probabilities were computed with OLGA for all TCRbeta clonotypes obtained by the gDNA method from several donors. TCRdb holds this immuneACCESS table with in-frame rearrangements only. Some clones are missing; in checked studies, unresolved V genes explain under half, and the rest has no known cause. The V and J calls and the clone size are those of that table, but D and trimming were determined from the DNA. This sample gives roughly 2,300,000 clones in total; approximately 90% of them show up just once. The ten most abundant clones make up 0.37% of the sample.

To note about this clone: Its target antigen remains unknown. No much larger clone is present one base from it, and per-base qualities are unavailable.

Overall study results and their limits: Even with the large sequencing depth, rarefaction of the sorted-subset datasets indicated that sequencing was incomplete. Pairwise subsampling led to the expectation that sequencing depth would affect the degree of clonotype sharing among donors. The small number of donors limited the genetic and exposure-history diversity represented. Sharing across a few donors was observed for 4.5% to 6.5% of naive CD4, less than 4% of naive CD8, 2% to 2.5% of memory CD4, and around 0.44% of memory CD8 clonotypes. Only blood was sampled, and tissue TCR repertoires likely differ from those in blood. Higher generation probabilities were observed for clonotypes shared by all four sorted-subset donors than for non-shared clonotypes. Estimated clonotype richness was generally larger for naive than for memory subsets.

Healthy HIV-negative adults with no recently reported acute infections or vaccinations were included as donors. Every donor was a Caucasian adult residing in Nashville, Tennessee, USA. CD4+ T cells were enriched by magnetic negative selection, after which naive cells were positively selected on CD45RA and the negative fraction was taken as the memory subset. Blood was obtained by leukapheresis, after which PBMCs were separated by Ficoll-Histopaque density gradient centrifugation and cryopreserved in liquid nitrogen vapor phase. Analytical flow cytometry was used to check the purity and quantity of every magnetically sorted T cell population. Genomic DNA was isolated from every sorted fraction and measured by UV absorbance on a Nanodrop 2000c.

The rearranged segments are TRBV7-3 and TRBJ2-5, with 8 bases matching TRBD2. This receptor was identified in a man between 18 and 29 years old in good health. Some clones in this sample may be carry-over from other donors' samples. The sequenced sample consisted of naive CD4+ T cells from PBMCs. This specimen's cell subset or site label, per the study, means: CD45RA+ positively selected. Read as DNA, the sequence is TGTGCCAGCAGCTTAATTGGTGCGGGAGGTAGCGAAGAGACCCAGTACTTC. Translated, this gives CASSLIGAGGSEETQYF.